The rows below give T cell receptor beta chains drawn from one sample of a study of blood T cell repertoires in COVID-19. Measured with immunoSEQ multiplex PCR; TCRdb has only the in-frame clones, and not every one. The data contain around 170,000 clones, around 85% of them singletons. Specimen: peripheral blood. Source of these receptors: a man aged 45-65 years with active or convalescent COVID-19. The CDR3 runs from the conserved cysteine through the conserved F or W. D genes are given only for firm matches. Where a row states a size, it is once, few, many or the class of an expanded clone; other rows omit it.

clone_size	j_call	v_call	d_call	cdr3_nt	cdr3_aa
-	TRBJ1-4	TRBV5-1	TRBD1	TGCGCCAGCAGCCTAGACAGGGTCCCTGAAAAACTGTTTTTT	CASSLDRVPEKLFF
-	TRBJ2-1	TRBV4-1	TRBD2	TGCGCCAGCAGCCAAGCCGAGGGGACTAGCGGTTACAATGAGCAGTTCTTC	CASSQAEGTSGYNEQFF
many	TRBJ1-1	TRBV7-9	TRBD1	TGTGCCAGCAGCCCGCAGGGGGCGGAGGCTGAAGCTTTCTTT	CASSPQGAEAEAFF
-	TRBJ2-5	TRBV5-4	-	TGTGCCAGCACCAATGGACGTGAGGGAGAGACCCAGTACTTC	CASTNGREGETQYF
-	TRBJ1-1	TRBV5-1	-	TGCGCCAGCAGCTTGGTCCGGAACACTGAAGCTTTCTTT	CASSLVRNTEAFF
-	TRBJ2-1	TRBV5-1	TRBD1	TGCGCCAGCAGCTTGGAGACAGGGACCTACAATGAGCAGTTCTTC	CASSLETGTYNEQFF
few	TRBJ1-1	TRBV2	TRBD1	TGTGCCAGCAGCCACCCGGGACAGCGTCTGTCGGACCGGAACACTGAAGCTTTCTTT	CASSHPGQRLSDRNTEAFF
-	TRBJ1-2	TRBV5-1	-	TGCGCCAGCACCCTGGACAGCCCAACTAAGGATGGCTACACCTTC	CASTLDSPTKDGYTF
-	TRBJ1-1	TRBV7-9	-	TGTGCCAGCTCAGCAGGCCTCACTGAAGCTTTCTTT	CASSAGLTEAFF
-	TRBJ2-7	TRBV30	-	TGTGCCTGGAGTGTTTCCCTAGGCCCCTCCTACGAGCAGTACTTC	CAWSVSLGPSYEQYF
-	TRBJ2-2	TRBV19	-	TGTGCCAGTAACCAAGCGGCGAACACCGGGGAGCTGTTTTTT	CASNQAANTGELFF
once	TRBJ2-1	TRBV6-1	-	TGTGCCAGCAGTGAACCCCAACTTTACAATGAGCAGTTCTTC	CASSEPQLYNEQFF
-	TRBJ2-7	TRBV6-1	-	TGTGCCAGCAGTGAAGACGAGCCGGGTACGGTGGAGCAGTACTTC	CASSEDEPGTVEQYF
-	TRBJ1-1	TRBV30	TRBD1	TGTGCCTGTGGTCAGGGGGGGAACACTGAAGCTTTCTTT	CACGQGGNTEAFF
-	TRBJ2-5	TRBV6-5	-	TGTGCCAGCAGGAGTAACCAAGAGACCCAGTACTTC	CASRSNQETQYF
-	TRBJ2-1	TRBV14	TRBD2	TGTGCCAGCGGCCATCTAGCGGGGGACTACAATGAGCAGTTCTTC	CASGHLAGDYNEQFF
-	TRBJ2-7	TRBV15	TRBD2	TGTGCCACCAGCAGAGGTGCTAGCGGGAGAGGGGGCGAGCAGTACTTC	CATSRGASGRGGEQYF
-	TRBJ1-1	TRBV7-2	TRBD1	TGTGCCAGCAGCTTATTAGGGACAGGGGGCTTCACTGAAGCTTTCTTT	CASSLLGTGGFTEAFF
-	TRBJ1-2	TRBV6-5	TRBD1	TGTGCCAGCAGGTTGGGACAGAACTATGGCTACACCTTC	CASRLGQNYGYTF
-	TRBJ1-2	TRBV9	-	TGTGCCAGCAGCCCCCGACAGTCTAGTAACTATGGCTACACCTTC	CASSPRQSSNYGYTF
-	TRBJ1-1	TRBV18	TRBD1	TGTGCCAGCTCACCAAGGGTGACAGGGGCTAACTCTGAAGCTTTCTTT	CASSPRVTGANSEAFF
-	TRBJ2-3	TRBV6-5	TRBD1	TGTGCCATAAGGAGGACAGGGCGGGATACGCAGTATTTT	CAIRRTGRDTQYF
-	TRBJ1-1	TRBV29-1	-	TGCAGCGTTGTCTGGGGGGGCACTGAAGCTTTCTTT	CSVVWGGTEAFF
-	TRBJ2-2	TRBV4-3	TRBD2	TGCGCCAGCAGCCAAGAAGCGGGGGGCTTCGCGAACACCGGGGAGCTGTTTTTT	CASSQEAGGFANTGELFF
-	TRBJ2-2	TRBV4-2	TRBD2	TGTGCCAGCAGCCAAGCTGGCGGGGGGGCCGTCGGGGAGCTGTTTTTT	CASSQAGGGAVGELFF
-	TRBJ2-1	TRBV20-1	TRBD2	TGCAGTGCTAGTAAGTTTGCAGCGGGGTCCTACAATGAGCAGTTCTTC	CSASKFAAGSYNEQFF
-	TRBJ1-2	TRBV24-1	TRBD1	TGTGCCACCAGTGATCTACCGGGACAGGGAGTGGGAGGCTACACCTTC	CATSDLPGQGVGGYTF
-	TRBJ1-2	TRBV4-1	-	TGCGCCAGCAGCCGGAGCGAGGGAGCTAACTATGGCTACACCTTC	CASSRSEGANYGYTF
-	TRBJ2-7	TRBV7-2	-	TGTGCCAGCAGCTTAATGAACTATCATTACTTGGATATACCCTACGAGCAGTACTTC	CASSLMNYHYLDIPYEQYF